The rows below give T cell receptor beta chains drawn from one sample of a study of blood T cell repertoires in COVID-19. Profiling relied on immunoSEQ multiplex PCR, and the TCRdb table lists in-frame clones only, not all of them. The sample has roughly 60,000 clones, around 93% seen once. Source material: peripheral blood. Source of these receptors: a man aged 45-65 years with active COVID-19. Each CDR3 is given with its conserved first and last residue. The order of the fields is J gene, D gene, clone size, V gene, CDR3 protein, CDR3 DNA. D genes are given only for firm matches. Expanded clones are given a class, and other clones once, few, many or no size at all.

J: TRBJ2-1; D: .; size: .; V: TRBV9; CDR3: CASSSRDGGRGEQFF; DNA: TGTGCCAGCAGCTCCCGGGACGGGGGACGCGGTGAGCAGTTCTTC
J: TRBJ1-1; D: TRBD1; size: .; V: TRBV29-1; CDR3: CSVTERGQGAPNTEAFF; DNA: TGCAGCGTTACAGAACGGGGACAGGGGGCGCCGAACACTGAAGCTTTCTTT
J: TRBJ1-1; D: TRBD1; size: few; V: TRBV7-9; CDR3: CASSSRTGYVAFF; DNA: TGTGCCAGCAGCTCAAGGACAGGGTATGTAGCTTTCTTT
J: TRBJ1-1; D: TRBD1; size: once; V: TRBV10-3; CDR3: CAISDLGQGATEAFF; DNA: TGTGCCATCAGTGACTTAGGACAGGGGGCAACTGAAGCTTTCTTT
J: TRBJ1-6; D: .; size: .; V: TRBV7-2; CDR3: CASSLTGVNSPLHF; DNA: TGTGCCAGCAGTTTGACAGGAGTAAATTCACCCCTCCACTTT
J: TRBJ1-2; D: TRBD1; size: .; V: TRBV10-2; CDR3: CASSPPGQGNGYTF; DNA: TGCGCCAGCAGTCCTCCGGGACAGGGGAATGGCTACACCTTC
J: TRBJ1-3; D: TRBD1; size: few; V: TRBV7-2; CDR3: CASSSVGTGGNTIYF; DNA: TGTGCCAGCAGCTCCGTAGGGACAGGTGGAAACACCATATATTTT
J: TRBJ1-5; D: .; size: .; V: TRBV4-2; CDR3: CASSQVVDNQPQHF; DNA: TGTGCCAGCAGCCAAGTAGTAGACAATCAGCCCCAGCATTTT
J: TRBJ2-7; D: .; size: .; V: TRBV5-1; CDR3: CASSLLTNSYEQYF; DNA: TGCGCCAGCAGCTTACTTACTAATTCCTACGAGCAGTACTTC
J: TRBJ2-1; D: TRBD2; size: .; V: TRBV7-8; CDR3: CASSLWGTSGIYEQFF; DNA: TGTGCCAGCAGCTTGTGGGGGACTAGCGGGATCTATGAGCAGTTCTTC
J: TRBJ1-6; D: .; size: .; V: TRBV6-6; CDR3: CASSYTPQGPNSPLHF; DNA: TGTGCCAGCAGTTACACACCTCAGGGTCCTAATTCACCCCTCCACTTT
J: TRBJ2-3; D: .; size: .; V: TRBV15; CDR3: CATSRAGTDTQYF; DNA: TGTGCCACCAGCAGAGCCGGCACAGATACGCAGTATTTT
J: TRBJ2-2; D: TRBD2; size: .; V: TRBV15; CDR3: CATSRDLSGGRSFAELFF; DNA: TGTGCCACCAGCAGAGATCTATCTGGCGGGAGATCGTTTGCGGAGCTGTTTTTT
J: TRBJ1-2; D: .; size: .; V: TRBV12-5; CDR3: CAIRPNTGSYGYTF; DNA: TGTGCTATCCGACCCAATACAGGGTCCTATGGCTACACCTTC
J: TRBJ2-7; D: .; size: .; V: TRBV11-2; CDR3: CASSRGLGYEQYF; DNA: TGTGCCAGCAGCCGGGGGTTGGGGTACGAGCAGTACTTC
J: TRBJ2-5; D: TRBD1; size: .; V: TRBV15; CDR3: CATSRDPGGAGETQYF; DNA: TGTGCCACCAGCAGAGATCCAGGGGGCGCCGGGGAGACCCAGTACTTC
J: TRBJ2-1; D: TRBD2; size: .; V: TRBV5-6; CDR3: CASSRGLAASDNEQFF; DNA: TGTGCCAGCAGCAGGGGACTAGCGGCTTCGGACAATGAGCAGTTCTTC
J: TRBJ2-3; D: .; size: .; V: TRBV7-8; CDR3: CASSLNVGGLMDTQYF; DNA: TGTGCCAGCAGCTTAAATGTCGGGGGGCTAATGGATACGCAGTATTTT
J: TRBJ1-1; D: .; size: .; V: TRBV12-3/TRBV12-4; CDR3: CASSIRQNTEAFF; DNA: TGTGCCAGCAGTATAAGACAGAACACTGAAGCTTTCTTT
J: TRBJ1-1; D: .; size: .; V: TRBV7-3; CDR3: CASSFQNTEAFF; DNA: TGTGCCAGCAGCTTCCAGAACACTGAAGCTTTCTTT
J: TRBJ2-1; D: TRBD2; size: .; V: TRBV7-3; CDR3: CASSTLASGEQFF; DNA: TGTGCCAGCAGCACCTTGGCTAGCGGGGAGCAGTTCTTC
J: TRBJ1-4; D: .; size: .; V: TRBV7-9; CDR3: CASSDRRAGMEKLFF; DNA: TGTGCCAGCAGCGATAGAAGAGCCGGGATGGAAAAACTGTTTTTT
J: TRBJ2-7; D: .; size: .; V: TRBV3-1/TRBV3-2; CDR3: CASSYSSYEQYF; DNA: TGCGCCAGCAGCTATAGCTCCTACGAGCAGTACTTC
J: TRBJ2-7; D: TRBD1; size: once; V: TRBV6-2/TRBV6-3; CDR3: CASSPRRDRVGQYF; DNA: TGTGCCAGCAGCCCCAGGCGGGACAGGGTCGGGCAGTACTTC
J: TRBJ2-3; D: TRBD2; size: .; V: TRBV7-2; CDR3: CASSLLREDTDTQYF; DNA: TGTGCCAGCAGCTTATTACGGGAGGACACAGATACGCAGTATTTT
J: TRBJ2-3; D: TRBD1; size: few; V: TRBV15; CDR3: CATSRGRRGQGSLADTQYF; DNA: TGTGCCACCAGCAGAGGACGCCGGGGACAGGGCAGTCTAGCAGATACGCAGTATTTT
J: TRBJ1-1; D: .; size: .; V: TRBV28; CDR3: CASSQGRTEAFF; DNA: TGTGCCAGCAGCCAGGGTAGGACTGAAGCTTTCTTT
J: TRBJ2-7; D: TRBD2; size: few; V: TRBV5-6; CDR3: CASSTLSGTSGYEQYF; DNA: TGTGCCAGCAGCACACTTTCCGGGACTAGCGGCTACGAGCAGTACTTC
J: TRBJ2-5; D: .; size: .; V: TRBV5-4; CDR3: CASSRGGDETQYF; DNA: TGTGCCAGCAGTAGGGGGGGCGACGAGACCCAGTACTTC
J: TRBJ2-1; D: TRBD2; size: .; V: TRBV3-1/TRBV3-2; CDR3: CASSATLLAGVVDEQFF; DNA: TGTGCCAGCAGCGCAACATTACTAGCGGGGGTTGTCGATGAGCAGTTCTTC
J: TRBJ1-1; D: TRBD1; size: .; V: TRBV4-1; CDR3: CASNTGGLRNTEAFF; DNA: TGCGCCAGCAACACAGGGGGCTTGAGGAACACTGAAGCTTTCTTT
J: TRBJ2-1; D: .; size: .; V: TRBV4-1; CDR3: CASSPVVDLYNEQFF; DNA: TGCGCCAGCAGCCCAGTCGTCGACTTGTACAATGAGCAGTTCTTC
J: TRBJ2-1; D: TRBD1; size: .; V: TRBV19; CDR3: CASSKPTGNLEQFF; DNA: TGTGCCAGTAGTAAACCGACAGGGAATCTAGAGCAGTTCTTC
J: TRBJ2-7; D: TRBD2; size: .; V: TRBV6-5; CDR3: CASQTSPHEQYF; DNA: TGTGCCAGCCAGACTAGCCCCCACGAGCAGTACTTC
J: TRBJ2-2; D: TRBD2; size: .; V: TRBV5-4; CDR3: CASSAGLAGATGELFF; DNA: TGTGCCAGCAGCGCTGGACTAGCGGGAGCCACCGGGGAGCTGTTTTTT
J: TRBJ1-1; D: .; size: .; V: TRBV7-9; CDR3: CASSLGGIRGNTEAFF; DNA: TGTGCCAGCAGCTTAGGGGGAATAAGGGGGAACACTGAAGCTTTCTTT
J: TRBJ1-1; D: TRBD1; size: .; V: TRBV6-5; CDR3: CASSRGAIEAFF; DNA: TGTGCCAGCAGCAGGGGGGCGATTGAAGCTTTCTTT
J: TRBJ1-5; D: .; size: once; V: TRBV12-3/TRBV12-4; CDR3: CASTPSSNQPQHF; DNA: TGTGCCAGCACCCCTAGTAGCAATCAGCCCCAGCATTTT
J: TRBJ1-6; D: .; size: .; V: TRBV4-2; CDR3: CASSQGTFEYNSPLHF; DNA: TGTGCCAGCAGCCAAGGGACTTTCGAGTATAATTCACCTCTCCACTTT
J: TRBJ2-3; D: TRBD2; size: .; V: TRBV9; CDR3: CASSEQTSGSWDTQYF; DNA: TGTGCCAGCAGCGAACAAACTAGCGGGAGTTGGGATACGCAGTATTTT
J: TRBJ2-7; D: .; size: .; V: TRBV7-9; CDR3: CASSTGTLYEQYF; DNA: TGTGCCAGCAGCACCGGGACACTCTACGAGCAGTACTTC
J: TRBJ2-7; D: TRBD2; size: .; V: TRBV30; CDR3: CAWSVPGGLAGGYSSYEQYF; DNA: TGTGCCTGGAGTGTACCAGGGGGACTAGCGGGGGGCTATAGCTCCTACGAGCAGTACTTC
J: TRBJ1-3; D: .; size: once; V: TRBV18; CDR3: CASSPATGLGAGNTIYF; DNA: TGTGCCAGCTCACCAGCAACGGGACTCGGCGCTGGAAACACCATATATTTT
J: TRBJ2-7; D: .; size: .; V: TRBV15; CDR3: CATSRDLGGEYEQYF; DNA: TGTGCCACCAGCAGAGACTTGGGCGGGGAATACGAGCAGTACTTC
J: TRBJ1-2; D: .; size: once; V: TRBV18; CDR3: CASSPGRTDGYTF; DNA: TGTGCCAGCTCACCAGGGCGGACAGATGGCTACACCTTC
J: TRBJ1-2; D: TRBD1; size: .; V: TRBV27; CDR3: CASSPDRGTVGYTF; DNA: TGTGCCAGCAGCCCCGACAGGGGTACAGTTGGCTACACCTTC
J: TRBJ2-1; D: TRBD1; size: few; V: TRBV28; CDR3: CASGQGSSYNEQFF; DNA: TGTGCCAGTGGACAGGGGAGCTCCTACAATGAGCAGTTCTTC
J: TRBJ1-3; D: TRBD1; size: .; V: TRBV4-2; CDR3: CASSQETGGSGNTIYF; DNA: TGTGCCAGCAGCCAGGAAACAGGGGGCTCTGGAAACACCATATATTTT
J: TRBJ2-4; D: TRBD1; size: .; V: TRBV4-2; CDR3: CASSPTGDMGKNIQYF; DNA: TGTGCCAGCAGCCCGACAGGGGATATGGGCAAAAACATTCAGTACTTC
J: TRBJ2-3; D: .; size: once; V: TRBV6-4; CDR3: CASSSGSTSTDTQYF; DNA: TGTGCCAGCAGTTCTGGCTCGACTAGCACAGATACGCAGTATTTT
J: TRBJ1-3; D: .; size: .; V: TRBV30; CDR3: CAWSKGGNLNTIYF; DNA: TGTGCCTGGAGTAAGGGGGGGAACCTAAACACCATATATTTT
J: TRBJ2-1; D: .; size: medium-sized; V: TRBV4-3; CDR3: CASSQDTQENEQFF; DNA: TGCGCCAGCAGCCAAGACACTCAGGAAAATGAGCAGTTCTTC
J: TRBJ2-7; D: .; size: .; V: TRBV5-1; CDR3: CASSLGPGDGSYEQYF; DNA: TGCGCCAGCAGCTTGGGCCCCGGGGATGGGTCCTACGAGCAGTACTTC
J: TRBJ2-3; D: TRBD1; size: .; V: TRBV24-1; CDR3: CATSDPTGGDTQYF; DNA: TGTGCCACCAGTGATCCTACAGGGGGAGATACGCAGTATTTT
J: TRBJ1-2; D: .; size: once; V: TRBV28; CDR3: CASTAYSGYTF; DNA: TGTGCCAGTACTGCCTACAGTGGCTACACCTTC
J: TRBJ1-1; D: .; size: .; V: TRBV28; CDR3: CASSFITGSTEAFF; DNA: TGTGCCAGCAGTTTCATCACAGGGAGCACTGAAGCTTTCTTT
J: TRBJ2-3; D: TRBD2; size: .; V: TRBV5-1; CDR3: CASSAGLATDTQYF; DNA: TGCGCCAGCAGCGCTGGACTAGCCACAGATACGCAGTATTTT
J: TRBJ2-5; D: .; size: .; V: TRBV21-1; CDR3: CASSKRDQGSDQETQYF; DNA: TGTGCCAGCAGCAAACGGGACCAGGGGTCCGACCAAGAGACCCAGTACTTC
J: TRBJ2-3; D: .; size: once; V: TRBV6-1; CDR3: CASSVDSTDFTDTQYF; DNA: TGTGCCAGCAGTGTAGACTCGACGGACTTCACAGATACGCAGTATTTT
J: TRBJ1-1; D: TRBD1; size: .; V: TRBV6-4; CDR3: CASSATGGGTEAFF; DNA: TGTGCCAGCAGTGCCACAGGGGGCGGAACTGAAGCTTTCTTT